One sample yielded the 21 T cell receptor beta chains listed below, sequenced in a study of response to subunit inactivated influenza vaccine. Using its own MiXCR run on the RT-PCR reads, TCRdb lists one record per CDR3 protein. The sample has about 650,000 distinct CDR3 sequences, around 15% seen once. Material: PBMCs from blood, obtained roughly 2 weeks before vaccination. These receptors all come from a man aged 45-60 years who received an inactivated influenza vaccine.

The chain carries TRBV6-6 and TRBJ2-1; D gene ambiguous. The germline V gene has CDR1 MNHNY and CDR2 SVGAGI (reference sequence). The CDR3 covers 13 residues. The ends were cut back, 3 bases at V and 5 bases at J, with 8 bases in the middle. In DNA form, the CDR3 reads TGTGCCAGCAGTTATCCCCCTAACAATGAGCAGTTCTTC. As protein: CASSYPPNNEQFF.

This clonotype has just a few counts. This sequence joins TRBV15 and TRBJ2-7; D ambiguous. Germline V gene sequence: CDR1 LNHNV, CDR2 YYDKDF (reference sequence). This CDR3 has 14 residues. Trimming cost V 1 base and J 6 bases, with 13 bases left between them. CDR3 nucleotides: TGTGCCACCAGCAGAGGTTTGGGGTCCCGCGAGCAGTACTTC. Protein sequence: CATSRGLGSREQYF.

This clonotype was seen at least ten times. The V gene is TRBV27, the J gene TRBJ2-1; TRBD2 matches at 12 bases. Looked up from germline, CDR1 is MNHEY and CDR2 is SMNVEV (reference sequence). The CDR3 sequence is 18 residues long. Losses at the gene ends were 0 bases for V and 2 bases for J; bases not matched to a gene: 5. The CDR3 DNA follows: TGTGCCAGCAGTTTATCTCCTAGCGGGAGGGCCCCCTACAATGAGCAGTTCTTC. It codes for CASSLSPSGRAPYNEQFF.

A single count supports this clonotype. The chain couples TRBV25-1 to TRBJ2-3; 7 nucleotides agree with TRBD1. CDR1 and CDR2 from the germline V gene are MGHDK and SYGVNS. Germline trimming cut 6 bases from V and 5 bases from J; bases unmatched to any gene: 8. The CDR3 length is 14 residues. DNA for the CDR3: TGTGCCAGCAGACCCGACAGGGTTGAAGATACGCAGTATTTT. Translated, it gives CASRPDRVEDTQYF. The full variable domain, with the rest looked up from reference TRBV25-1 and TRBJ2-3, is EADIYQTPRYLVIGTGKKITLECSQTMGHDKMYWYQQDPGMELHLIHYSYGVNSTEKGDLSSESTVSRIRTEHFPLTLESARPSHTSQYLCASRPDRVEDTQYFGPGTRLTVL.

The genes are TRBV6-4 and TRBJ2-3; D gene unclear. The CDR3 is 14 amino acids. V shed 5 bases and J shed 2 bases, with 11 bases lying between them. Per the germline V gene, CDR1 is MRHNA and CDR2 is SNTAGT. Here the CDR3 DNA reads TGTGCCAGCAGTAGGTCGCCTTTCACAGATACGCAGTATTTT. It yields the protein CASSRSPFTDTQYF.

Ten or more counts support this clonotype. The chain joins TRBV5-1 to TRBJ2-3, with D unclear. Germline-derived CDR1 and CDR2 are SGHRS and YFSETQ. The CDR3 has 14 residues. The V end was cut by 3 bases, the J end by 5 bases, with 13 bases between. In DNA, the CDR3 is TGCGCCAGCAGCTGGGTGGATATACGAGATACGCAGTATTTT. This translates into CASSWVDIRDTQYF.

A few counts support this clonotype. The chain uses TRBV28 and TRBJ2-7; TRBD2 is a possible D gene (5 bases). Germline V gene lookup returns CDR1 MDHEN and CDR2 SYDVKM. This CDR3 comprises 15 residues. V was clipped by 5 bases and J by 0 bases, with 14 bases between them. The CDR3 loop reads CASSPFSGNSYEQYF. CDR3 nucleotides: TGTGCCAGCAGTCCGTTCTCCGGGAACTCCTACGAGCAGTACTTC.

V and J are TRBV11-3 and TRBJ2-2; D is tentatively TRBD1 or TRBD2 (5 bases each). The CDR3 is made up of 14 amino acids. The germline V and J ends were trimmed by 5 bases and 5 bases, with 12 bases remaining between them. Germline lookup yields CDR1 SGHNT and CDR2 YENEEA. Here the CDR3 DNA reads TGTGCCAGCAGCCCGGGACGGATGACCGGGGAGCTGTTTTTT. Translating gives CASSPGRMTGELFF. Filled out from reference TRBV11-3 and TRBJ2-2, the complete variable domain reads EAGVVQSPRYKIIEKKQPVAFWCNPISGHNTLYWYLQNLGQGPELLIRYENEEAVDDSQLPKDRFSAERLKGVDSTLKIQPAELGDSAVYLCASSPGRMTGELFFGEGSRLTVL.

The chain employs TRBV6-2 or TRBV6-3 and TRBJ2-5; TRBD2 matches 8 bases. V was clipped by 5 bases and J by 2 bases; unmatched bases: 7. CDR1 and CDR2 (germline): MNHEY, SVGEGT. CDR3 length: 15 amino acids. In DNA form, the CDR3 reads TGTGCCAGCAGTGCCGGACTAGCAGTACAAGAGACCCAGTACTTC. Translating it yields CASSAGLAVQETQYF.

The chain employs TRBV12-3 or TRBV12-4 and TRBJ1-2; possible D gene TRBD1, 5 bases. V dropped 0 bases and J dropped 6 bases, with 8 bases sitting between them. This CDR3 has 13 residues. The CDR3 region has the DNA TGTGCCAGCAGTTTAGCGAAAGGGGATGGCTACACCTTC. As protein: CASSLAKGDGYTF.

This clonotype occurred once. Relative to the germline gene, one junction end is altered; a read error may explain this. This rearrangement joins TRBV4-2 to TRBJ2-7; weak D call: TRBD1 (6 bases). Germline V CDR1 and CDR2: LGHNA, YNFKEQ. The CDR3 spans 14 residues. The CDR3 region is CASIRGGDSYEQYF. The CDR3 region has the DNA TGTGCCAGCATCCGAGGGGGAGATTCCTACGAGCAGTATTTC.

This clonotype occurred a few times. CDR3: CAISESIDEQFF. DNA for the CDR3: TGTGCCATCAGTGAGTCAATCGATGAGCAGTTCTTC. The chain carries TRBV10-3 and TRBJ2-1; D gene ambiguous. CDR3 size: 12 residues. V lost 0 bases and J 8 bases, leaving 5 bases between the germline ends. CDR1 ENHRY and CDR2 SYGVKD come from the germline V gene.

This chain links TRBV20-1 with TRBJ2-1; TRBD2 agrees at 11 bases. Losses at the gene ends were 0 bases for V and 7 bases for J; bases not matched to a gene: 8. The CDR3 contains 16 residues. Germline assignment: CDR1 DFQATT and CDR2 SNEGSKA (reference sequence). The CDR3 protein is CSARDRPSGRRNEQFF. CDR3 DNA: TGCAGTGCTAGAGATAGGCCTAGCGGGAGGAGGAATGAGCAGTTCTTC.

This clonotype has more than one count but fewer than ten. This chain links TRBV4-2 with TRBJ1-2; 12 nucleotides line up with TRBD1. Germline V lookup: CDR1 LGHNA, CDR2 YNFKEQ. The CDR3 has 15 residues. The V segment lost 0 bases and the J segment 9 bases; nucleotides outside the gene matches: 5. CDR3 coding DNA: TGTGCCAGCAGCCAAGAGGGGACAGGGGGCGGGAGCTACACCTTC. Protein sequence: CASSQEGTGGGSYTF.

The chain carries TRBV4-3 and TRBJ2-3, with 9 bases lining up with TRBD2. With V trimmed by 0 bases and J by 4 bases, 5 bases remained unmatched. CDR3 size: 16 residues. Germline CDR1 is LGHNA and CDR2 is YSLEER. The CDR3 nucleotides are TGCGCCAGCAGCCAAGATCTAGGCGGGGGGGCAGATACGCAGTATTTT. Translating it yields CASSQDLGGGADTQYF.

The rearrangement joins TRBV5-6 to TRBJ1-1; 7 bases match TRBD1. V lost 5 bases to trimming and J lost 1 base; unmatched junction nucleotides: 5. This CDR3 contains 14 residues. The V gene's germline CDR1 is SGHDT and CDR2 YYEEEE. The DNA of the CDR3 is TGTGCCAGCAGAAAGACAGGGCGGAACACTGAAGCTTTCTTT. It encodes CASRKTGRNTEAFF.

This clonotype was seen more than once but under ten times. This chain links TRBV18 with TRBJ1-2, with D possibly matching TRBD1 (5 bases). Germline-derived CDR1 and CDR2 are KGHSH and LQKENI. V was trimmed by 3 bases and J by 4 bases, leaving 15 bases between them. CDR3 length equals 15 residues. CDR3 DNA sequence: TGTGCCAGCTCACCCTCTGTAAGGACAAGCTATGGCTACACCTTC. It yields the protein CASSPSVRTSYGYTF.

The chain links TRBV29-1 to TRBJ2-1; TRBD2 agrees at 7 bases. The CDR3 is 13 amino acids. The V and J ends lost 7 bases and 0 bases, in that order; junction bases with no gene match: 3. The germline gives CDR1 SQVTM, CDR2 ANQGSEA. The CDR3 coding sequence is TGCAGCGCGGGACTACTCTCCTACAATGAGCAGTTCTTC. Encoded protein: CSAGLLSYNEQFF.

The chain recombines TRBV7-9 with TRBJ2-1; the D call may be TRBD1 or TRBD2 (6 bases each). V lost 1 base to trimming and J lost 3 bases, with 13 bases between them. Germline CDR1 SEHNR, CDR2 FQNEAQ (reference sequence). The CDR3 runs 16 residues. The CDR3 DNA follows: TGTGCCAGCAGCTTAGGATACAGGGAGGACTACAATGAGCAGTTCTTC. Its protein product is CASSLGYREDYNEQFF.

This clonotype was counted a few times. V and J are TRBV5-1 and TRBJ2-6, with D tentatively TRBD2 (6 bases). The CDR3 is 14 amino acids. Germline assignment: CDR1 SGHRS and CDR2 YFSETQ. V shed 4 bases and J shed 4 bases, with 9 bases lying between them. The CDR3 bases are TGCGCCAGCAGCCCGGCGGGAGGGGCCAACGTCCTGACTTTC. Amino acids: CASSPAGGANVLTF.

The rearrangement joins TRBV20-1 to TRBJ2-7; no clear D gene. Per the germline V gene, CDR1 is DFQATT and CDR2 is SNEGSKA (reference sequence). The CDR3 has 12 residues. V shed 2 bases and J shed 0 bases, with 5 bases lying between them. The CDR3 region has the DNA TGCAGTGCTAGAAAGCGCTCCTACGAGCAGTACTTC. As protein: CSARKRSYEQYF.